This TCR beta chain was captured in a study of response to subunit inactivated influenza vaccine. TCRdb reanalysed the RT-PCR reads using MiXCR and keeps one entry per CDR3 protein. The table lists hundreds of thousands of distinct CDR3 sequences, about 15% of them singletons. The V and J ends lost 5 bases and 4 bases, in that order; junction bases with no gene match: 4. CDR3 size: 15 residues. Per germline, CDR1 WNHNN and CDR2 SYGVQD (reference sequence). A few counts support this clonotype. Its antigen is still unknown. Study-level points and caveats: A suggestion made by the authors is that each seasonal influenza vaccination recruits few new T cells.

The specimen comprised PBMCs from blood, sampled approximately 12 days after vaccination. This TCR was recovered from a man aged 45-65 years who received an inactivated influenza vaccine. V is TRBV10-1 and J is TRBJ2-1; TRBD2 matches 11 bases. CDR3 sequence (DNA): TGCGCCAGCAGTAATAGCGGGGGGGGGTACAATGAGCAGTTCTTC. It codes for CASSNSGGGYNEQFF.